Below are 5 T cell receptor beta chains sequenced from a single sample in a study of blood T cell repertoires in COVID-19. Clones were sequenced by immunoSEQ multiplex PCR, and TCRdb holds only the in-frame ones, with some missing. The sample gives around 38,000 clones, about 87% of which show up once; about 61% is in the top ten. The sample consisted of peripheral blood. The receptor set was obtained from a man between 65 and 80 years old with acute or convalescent COVID-19.

The genes are TRBV7-2 and TRBJ2-7; perhaps TRBD2 as D (5 bases). Trimming removed 1 base from V and 2 bases from J, with 9 bases in between. CDR3 length: 14 residues. CDR1 and CDR2 (germline): SGHTA, FQGNSA. CDR3 sequence: CASSLGGEAYEQYF. Here the CDR3 DNA reads TGTGCCAGCAGCTTAGGGGGAGAAGCCTACGAGCAGTACTTC.

The chain employs TRBV9 and TRBJ1-3; no clear D. Trimming stripped 4 bases from V and 0 bases from J, with 14 bases between. Germline CDR1 reads SGDLS; CDR2 reads YYNGEE. The CDR3 has 16 residues. CDR3 residues: CASSPRPGLSGNTIYF. The DNA for the CDR3 is TGTGCCAGCAGCCCCCGCCCTGGACTCTCTGGAAACACCATATATTTT.

This clone was detected a few times. The chain employs TRBV7-2 and TRBJ1-3, with 8 bases fitting TRBD1. This CDR3 contains 18 residues. CDR1 is SGHTA, CDR2 FQGNSA, per germline. The V and J ends lost 0 bases and 3 bases, in that order; junction bases with no gene match: 10. The CDR3 nucleotides read TGTGCCAGCAGCTTAGCAGTGACAGGGGTTCTCGTTGGAAACACCATATATTTT. It translates to CASSLAVTGVLVGNTIYF.

V gene TRBV5-6 combines with J gene TRBJ1-2, with TRBD1 identical over 7 bases. CDR3 length: 14 residues. Trimming cost V 0 bases and J 4 bases; bases outside gene matches: 3. The germline gives CDR1 SGHDT, CDR2 YYEEEE. CDR3 residues: CASSLGQGPYGYTF. The CDR3 region has the DNA TGTGCCAGCAGCTTGGGACAGGGCCCCTATGGCTACACCTTC.

In DNA, the CDR3 is TGTGCCAGCAGCCCAATAGGGGATAACTATGGCTACACCTTC. Amino acid sequence: CASSPIGDNYGYTF. This chain joins TRBV5-5 and TRBJ1-2, with TRBD1 as a possible D gene (5 bases). V lost 4 bases and J lost 1, with 11 bases in between. This CDR3 contains 14 residues. Germline assignment: CDR1 SGHKS and CDR2 YYEKEE (reference sequence).